The rows below give T cell receptor beta chains drawn from one sample of a study of identical twins. TCRdb re-called the 5' RACE reads with MiXCR, one entry per CDR3 protein. The table records 250,000 to 350,000 distinct CDR3 sequences, just under 9.5% of them present only once. The data also belong to a second study, concerning yellow fever vaccine responses in identical twins.

Source material: CD8+ T cells sorted from blood. The receptor source for this set is a woman between 18 and 29 years old in good health. CDR3s leave out the opening cysteine and the closing phenylalanine or tryptophan. The order of the fields is V gene, J gene, CDR3 protein.

V: TRBV14; J: TRBJ2-1; CDR3: ASSQVHGPLNEQF
V: TRBV15; J: TRBJ2-5; CDR3: ATSRDGKWETQY
V: TRBV10-3; J: TRBJ2-1; CDR3: AISESSGSSYNEQF
V: TRBV30; J: TRBJ2-7; CDR3: AWSLPPYRGRTYEQY
V: TRBV5-1; J: TRBJ1-1; CDR3: ASSLGFAEAF
V: TRBV25-1; J: TRBJ2-5; CDR3: ASRVQGWETQY
V: TRBV12-3/TRBV12-4; J: TRBJ1-4; CDR3: ASTEGGEKLF
V: TRBV7-9; J: TRBJ2-7; CDR3: ASSRGPMDEQY
V: TRBV11-2; J: TRBJ2-2; CDR3: ASSVMGNTGELF
V: TRBV29-1; J: TRBJ1-1; CDR3: SVGTFSSTEAF
V: TRBV20-1; J: TRBJ1-1; CDR3: SANIPPGQGTIMNTEAF
V: TRBV3-1; J: TRBJ2-5; CDR3: ACTQLTAGDARIPTQY
V: TRBV4-1; J: TRBJ2-3; CDR3: ASSRPAPGGDTQY
V: TRBV5-6; J: TRBJ2-5; CDR3: ASSFVSAGDAQY
V: TRBV28; J: TRBJ1-2; CDR3: ASSLPTSSQYYGYT
V: TRBV20-1; J: TRBJ2-7; CDR3: SAISGRDSYEQY
V: TRBV6-2/TRBV6-3; J: TRBJ2-3; CDR3: ASSYSFTKADTQY
V: TRBV7-9; J: TRBJ2-1; CDR3: ASSSRDRYNIGQF
V: TRBV15; J: TRBJ2-1; CDR3: ATSRDYLLGGRYDNEQF
V: TRBV28; J: TRBJ2-7; CDR3: ASTPREYSYEQY
V: TRBV18; J: TRBJ2-7; CDR3: ASSQERGSYEQY
V: TRBV15; J: TRBJ2-3; CDR3: ATSIYLGLADTQY